These 8 T cell receptor beta chains were sequenced from one sample in a study of T cells after yellow fever vaccination. TCRdb analysed the 5' RACE reads with MiXCR anew, one entry per CDR3 protein. The data hold hundreds of thousands of distinct CDR3 sequences, with 21% observed a single time. The specimen was PBMCs, collected about 21 days after the first yellow fever vaccination. These receptors were obtained from a man between 18 and 29 years old who received the YFV17D yellow fever vaccine.

J is TRBJ2-3 and V is TRBV5-1; D is perhaps TRBD1 (6 bases). There are 13 residues in the CDR3. Germline V gene data show CDR1 as SGHRS and CDR2 as YFSETQ. The V end lost 7 bases, the J end lost 4 bases, and 13 bases lay between the germline ends. For the CDR3, the DNA is TGCGCCAGCGCAGAAACAGGGCCAGATACGCAGTATTTT. Translation gives CASAETGPDTQYF.

V and J are TRBV5-4 and TRBJ2-3; the D gene is possibly TRBD1 (5 bases). Germline assignment: CDR1 SGHNT and CDR2 YYREEE (reference sequence). The CDR3 is 16 amino acids. V lost 4 bases and J lost 1, with 16 bases in between. The chain's CDR3 is CASSLDRQGGTDTQYF. In nucleotides, the CDR3 is TGTGCCAGCAGCCTGGATCGGCAGGGCGGCACAGATACGCAGTATTTT. Full variable domain (outside the CDR3, taken from reference TRBV5-4 and TRBJ2-3): ETGVTQSPTHLIKTRGQQVTLRCSSQSGHNTVSWYQQALGQGPQFIFQYYREEENGRGNFPPRFSGLQFPNYSSELNVNALELDDSALYLCASSLDRQGGTDTQYFGPGTRLTVL.

The chain employs TRBV2 and TRBJ1-1; 7 nucleotides line up with TRBD1. The CDR3 contains 13 residues. Germline lookup yields CDR1 SNHLY and CDR2 FYNNEI. V shed 8 bases, J shed 6 bases, and the junction held 9 bases outside the gene matches. This CDR3 is CASQDRELSEAFF. The CDR3, as DNA: TGTGCCAGCCAAGACAGGGAGTTATCTGAAGCTTTCTTT.

In its sample, this clonotype was seen a few times. The CDR3 DNA follows: TGCGCCAGCAGCTTGGCCTTGGCGGGGGACACAGATACGCAGTATTTT. This translates into CASSLALAGDTDTQYF. The chain has TRBV5-1 and TRBJ2-3; 7 bases fit TRBD2. J gave up 2 bases and V 0 bases, and 6 bases lay outside the gene matches. Looked up from germline, CDR1 is SGHRS and CDR2 is YFSETQ. This CDR3 comprises 16 residues.

V usage is TRBV6-5 and J usage is TRBJ2-5; no reliable D call. This CDR3 spans 14 amino acids. V dropped 0 bases and J dropped 0 bases, with 5 bases sitting between them. Germline CDR1 is MNHEY and CDR2 is SVGAGI. The CDR3 sequence: CASSYSANQETQYF. CDR3 nucleotide sequence: TGTGCCAGCAGTTACTCGGCTAACCAAGAGACCCAGTACTTC.

Ten or more counts support this clonotype. The chain recombines TRBV6-1 with TRBJ1-3, with a possible D match to TRBD1 (6 bases). The CDR3 totals 14 residues. Germline CDR1 is MNHNS and CDR2 is SASEGT. V gave up 6 bases and J gave up 0 bases, with 9 bases separating them. CDR3 bases: TGTGCCAGCAGGGGGGACACCTCTGGAAACACCATATATTTT. Protein product: CASRGDTSGNTIYF.

The chain is built from TRBV5-4 and TRBJ2-5; TRBD2 aligns across 14 bases. The CDR3 consists of 16 residues. Germline trimming cut 4 bases from V and 2 bases from J; bases unmatched to any gene: 4. Germline CDR1 SGHNT, CDR2 YYREEE (reference sequence). CDR3 sequence: CASSPWTSGGQETQYF. CDR3 nucleotide sequence: TGTGCCAGCAGCCCGTGGACTAGCGGGGGGCAAGAGACCCAGTACTTC.

The rearrangement links TRBV2 to TRBJ1-5, with no clear D. This CDR3 is 15 amino acids long. The V end lost 5 bases, the J end lost 4 bases, and 15 bases lay between the germline ends. Germline V gives CDR1 SNHLY, CDR2 FYNNEI. The chain's CDR3 is CASSLDPGTNQPQHF. Written as DNA, the CDR3 is TGTGCCAGCAGTCTAGACCCGGGAACTAATCAGCCCCAGCATTTT.